This TCR beta chain was observed in a study of cytomegalovirus exposure and HLA in healthy donors. Vbeta (60) and Jbeta (13) primers were used in the PCR. Produced via immunoSEQ multiplex PCR; TCRdb's table is partial and in-frame only. The table shows about 190,000 clones, with around three quarters occurring only once. About this clone itself: What it binds is not known.

Findings and caveats of the study: An observed cluster of highly shared sequence variants was recorded as a likely sequencing artifact.

Per the germline V gene, CDR1 is LNHNV and CDR2 is YYDKDF (reference sequence). Trimming pared 3 bases from V and 2 bases from J, leaving 16 bases between. This CDR3 contains 16 residues. The sequencing input was PBMCs. The sequence was obtained from a woman younger than 30 in good health and CMV-seronegative. The gene calls are TRBV15 and TRBJ1-1, with a possible D match to TRBD1 (6 bases). Here the CDR3 reads CATSSTDRRLNTEAFF. Here the CDR3 DNA reads TGTGCCACCAGCAGCACTGACAGGCGACTAAACACTGAAGCTTTCTTT.